These 10 T cell receptor beta chains were sequenced from one sample in a study of cytomegalovirus exposure and HLA in healthy donors. PCR used 60 Vbeta primers and 13 Jbeta primers. Clones were read by immunoSEQ multiplex PCR, and TCRdb kept only the in-frame ones, dropping some. This sample has around 170,000 clones, with around 86% found just once. Sequencing was done on a sample of PBMCs. All receptors derive from a man aged 35 to 55 in good health and CMV-seropositive.

The rearrangement uses TRBV30 and TRBJ2-5, with TRBD2 matching 9 bases. The length of the CDR3 is 15 residues. CDR1 and CDR2 (germline): GTSNPN, SVGIG (reference sequence). Losses at the gene ends were 0 bases for V and 3 bases for J; bases not matched to a gene: 5. The CDR3 is CAWSVGSGGKETQYF. The CDR3 DNA reads as TGTGCCTGGAGTGTTGGTAGCGGGGGAAAAGAGACCCAGTACTTC.

V is TRBV15 and J is TRBJ2-2, with 11 bases aligning to TRBD2. Unmatched junction bases numbered 9, after V lost 5 bases and J lost 4 bases. The germline V gene encodes CDR1 LNHNV and CDR2 YYDKDF (reference sequence). The length of the CDR3 is 17 residues. The CDR3 DNA is TGTGCCACCAGCGGACGCATAGCGGGGGGGCTCACCGGGGAGCTGTTTTTT. Protein sequence: CATSGRIAGGLTGELFF.

V gene TRBV7-9 combines with J gene TRBJ1-1; D gene unclear. The CDR3 has 14 residues. Germline loops: CDR1 SEHNR, CDR2 FQNEAQ (reference sequence). V lost 3 bases and J 4 bases, leaving 12 bases between the germline ends. The CDR3 protein is CASSFPFLGTEAFF. The CDR3 region has the DNA TGTGCCAGCAGCTTTCCCTTTCTCGGCACTGAAGCTTTCTTT. The entire variable domain, with the rest obtained from reference TRBV7-9 and TRBJ1-1, is as follows: DTGVSQNPRHKITKRGQNVTFRCDPISEHNRLYWYRQTLGQGPEFLTYFQNEAQLEKSRLLSDRFSAERPKGSFSTLEIQRTEQGDSAMYLCASSFPFLGTEAFFGQGTRLTVV.

A few counts support this clone. This chain joins TRBV7-2 and TRBJ2-5; perhaps TRBD1 as D (5 bases). The germline CDR1 and CDR2 sequences are SGHTA and FQGNSA. Between the trimmed V and J ends, which lost 2 bases and 5 bases, there was a span of 9 bases. CDR3 length equals 13 residues. CDR3 sequence: CASSLNRMETQYF. The DNA of the CDR3 is TGTGCCAGCAGCTTAAACAGGATGGAGACCCAGTACTTC.

A note on this clone: Other DNA sequences in the same sample also yield this CDR3. This rearrangement joins TRBV19 to TRBJ2-7; 9 nucleotides agree with TRBD1. Per the germline V gene, CDR1 is LNHDA and CDR2 is SQIVND (reference sequence). J gave up 6 bases and V 6 bases, and 9 bases lay outside the gene matches. The CDR3 spans 14 residues. The CDR3 coding sequence is TGTGCCAGTAGCCTTCAGACAGGGGGAAGCGAGCAGTACTTC. Protein sequence: CASSLQTGGSEQYF.

This chain uses TRBV6-5 with TRBJ1-2, with D tentatively TRBD1 (5 bases). The germline V gene has CDR1 MNHEY and CDR2 SVGAGI. The CDR3 loop spans 13 amino acids. Trimming removed 5 bases at V and 8 bases at J, with 15 bases between. The CDR3 nucleotides read TGTGCCAGCAGTGAAGGGGTGTGGCGGGGCTACACCTTC. It codes for CASSEGVWRGYTF.

This clone came up a few times. V is TRBV7-3 and J is TRBJ2-3; D is perhaps TRBD1 (6 bases). V was trimmed by 5 bases and J by 3 bases, leaving 9 bases between them. Germline values: CDR1 SGHTA, CDR2 FQGTGA. The CDR3 sequence is 13 residues long. The CDR3, as DNA: TGTGCCAGCAGCGAACAGGGTACAGATACGCAGTATTTT. Amino acids: CASSEQGTDTQYF.

The J gene is TRBJ2-5, the V gene TRBV15, with 7 positions matching TRBD2. With V trimmed by 1 base and J by 4 bases, 3 bases remained unmatched. Germline V CDR1 and CDR2: LNHNV, YYDKDF (reference sequence). The CDR3 is made up of 14 amino acids. Written as DNA, the CDR3 is TGTGCCACCAGCAGAGGAGCGGGGAGAGAGACCCAGTACTTC. This encodes CATSRGAGRETQYF. Looking up the rest from reference TRBV15 and TRBJ2-5 gives the full variable domain: DAMVIQNPRYQVTQFGKPVTLSCSQTLNHNVMYWYQQKSSQAPKLLFHYYDKDFNNEADTPDNFQSRRPNTSFCFLDIRSPGLGDTAMYLCATSRGAGRETQYFGPGTRLLVL.

The chain is built from TRBV28 and TRBJ1-2; D gene ambiguous. The CDR3 loop spans 14 amino acids. Trimming cost V 1 base and J 5 bases, with 11 bases left between them. The germline V gene has CDR1 MDHEN and CDR2 SYDVKM. The CDR3 sequence is CASSLYRGGYGYTF. The CDR3 region has the DNA TGTGCCAGCAGTTTATATCGGGGAGGGTATGGCTACACCTTC.

This sequence joins TRBV19 and TRBJ2-1; a weak D match, TRBD2 (5 bases). V lost 4 bases and J 8 bases, leaving 15 bases between the germline ends. This CDR3 has 14 amino acids. Germline-derived CDR1 and CDR2 are LNHDA and SQIVND (reference sequence). The CDR3 DNA is TGTGCCAGTAGTAGCTCAGGTAGGCGGGATGAGCAGTTCTTC. It yields the protein CASSSSGRRDEQFF.